This record covers a single T cell receptor beta chain. This CDR3 contains 14 residues. Assay used: immunoSEQ multiplex PCR; TCRdb lists only in-frame clones, some missing. The table lists hundreds of thousands of clones, roughly 88% of them singletons. These data belong to a study of blood T cell repertoires in COVID-19. In the study overall: Acute-phase and convalescent COVID-19 samples originated in the United States, Italy and Spain. In each case, the material was cDNA or gDNA derived from T cells, B-cell-depleted T cells, or PBMCs.

This chain uses TRBV21-1 with TRBJ2-2; the table's TRBD2 call for D was not verified on the DNA. TRBV21-1 is designated a pseudogene. Sequenced sample: PBMCs or T cells enriched from blood (not recorded which). The sequence derives from a woman aged 30 to 39 who had recovered from COVID-19. The CDR3 reads CASSEPSKTGELFF. CDR3 bases: TGTGCCAGCAGCGAACCTAGCAAGACCGGGGAGCTGTTTTTT.